This T cell receptor beta chain appears in the sequencing data of a study of blood T cell repertoires in COVID-19 (TCRdb year 2020). A note on the overall study: Samples from collaborators originated in the United States, Italy and Spain and spanned both the acute and convalescent phases of COVID-19. The prospective study material was composed of cDNA or gDNA derived from T cells, B-cell-depleted T cells, or PBMCs. The dataset comprised deeply sampled blood TCRbeta repertoires from subjects exposed to, actively infected with, or recovered from COVID-19. A freely available public database, intended as a resource for researchers studying the immune response to SARS-CoV-2, is where the repertoires were released. Samples were obtained from the ongoing ImmuneRACE study (first 160 participants) and from about 1,300 subjects provided by 6 global collaborators. The sample metadata nearly always contained a de-identified subject ID, COVID-19 status, age in years and sex. Where available, HLA class I and class II types were taken from metadata supplied by the sample provider and were not determined by assay-based typing. Study-level results and caveats: The quantity of clinical and demographic metadata differed by source and by participant and was supplied without curation.

Collaborating institutions collected whole blood in K2EDTA tubes following their own protocols. For TCRbeta analysis, collaborators shipped samples as frozen whole blood, isolated PBMCs, or DNA extracted from either of those sample types. This clone appeared a single time. Its antigen is unknown. One base away there is no much larger clone; base qualities are not given. V lost 4 bases and J lost 5 bases, and the count of bases not matched to a germline gene is 3. The CDR3, cysteine through phenylalanine, is 13 amino acids long. Only the CDR3 region is kept as DNA, spanning 39 bases read in frame from base 1. In the germline V gene, CDR1 corresponds to SGHVS and CDR2 to FQNEAQ. TCRbeta CDR3 regions were amplified from genomic DNA by means of the immunoSEQ Assay, a bias-controlled multiplex PCR. The source study handled its data this way. The number of nucleated cells in each sample was estimated from the amplification of reference gene primers within the assay. To quantify the absolute abundance of each unique TCRbeta CDR3 rearrangement, sequence reads were collapsed and filtered. Productive Simpson clonality was computed per sample as the square root of Simpson's diversity index over productive rearrangements. TCRdb stores this immuneACCESS table with in-frame sequences only. Part of the clones is absent; in the studies checked, under half of the shortfall reflects unresolved V genes, and no reason is known for the rest. V and J calls and clone size are those listed in that table; D and trimming were worked out from the DNA. For this sample there are 35,000 to 50,000 clones; less than 85% appear just once. The ten largest make up less than 5% of the sample.

The sample was peripheral blood. The receptor's source is a woman between 65 and 79 years old with acute or convalescent COVID-19. The sequence joins TRBV7-8 to TRBJ2-3, with 7 middle bases fitting TRBD1. CDR3 loop: CASSSRDRDTQYF. The bases read TGTGCCAGCAGCTCCCGGGACAGAGATACGCAGTATTTT. Here the CDR3 is joined to the reference TRBV7-8 and TRBJ2-3 genes, and the full variable domain is: GAGVSQSPRYKVAKRGQDVALRCDPISGHVSLFWYQQALGQGPEFLTYFQNEAQLDKSGLPSDRFFAERPEGSVSTLKIQRTQQEDSAVYLCASSSRDRDTQYFGPGTRLTVL.